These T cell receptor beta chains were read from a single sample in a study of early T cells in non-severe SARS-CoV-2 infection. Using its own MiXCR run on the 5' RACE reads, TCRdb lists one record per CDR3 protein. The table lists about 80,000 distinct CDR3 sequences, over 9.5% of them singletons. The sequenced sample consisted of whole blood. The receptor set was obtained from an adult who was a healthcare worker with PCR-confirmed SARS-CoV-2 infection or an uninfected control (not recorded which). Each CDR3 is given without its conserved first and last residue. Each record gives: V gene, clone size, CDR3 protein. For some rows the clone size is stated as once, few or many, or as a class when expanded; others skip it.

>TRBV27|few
ASSFVCWTVAYEQY
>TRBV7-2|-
ASSHNVGAKNIQY
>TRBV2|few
ASILGEMNTEAF
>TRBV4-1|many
ASSRGGSYLEQY
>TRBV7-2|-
ASSLERDPDTQY
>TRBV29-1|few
SVQRRGGYEQY
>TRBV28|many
ASSLGRYNSPLH
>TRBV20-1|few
SAIQGAGAKNIQY
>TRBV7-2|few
ASRHGLAGVSEQF
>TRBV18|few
ASSFDRSDYSGELF
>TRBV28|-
ASSSTREQF
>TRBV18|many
ASSPGQGRNQPQH
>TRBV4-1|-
ASSQDLRNQETQY
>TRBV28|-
ASSPPRRAVNEKLF
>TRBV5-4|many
ASSPGVEAKTQY
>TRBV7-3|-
ASSPGPPYNEQF
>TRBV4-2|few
ASSQDTSGANVLT
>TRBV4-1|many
ASSQEATGSRGYT
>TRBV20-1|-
SAPRTGSGYT
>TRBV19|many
ASSGTGKNIQY
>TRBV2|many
ASTEGLGRGGRLEQF
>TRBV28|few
ASSLAQGEYNEQF
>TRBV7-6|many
ASSLAVHEQY
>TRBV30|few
AWSVVGSNQPQH
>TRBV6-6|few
ASSQGTENQPQH
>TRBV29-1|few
SSEGSTDTQY
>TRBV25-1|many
ASSELGEFCNEKLF
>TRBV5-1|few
ASSRLAGDNEQF
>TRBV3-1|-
ASSLSGLAANFEQF
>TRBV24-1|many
ATSPAQETNYGYT
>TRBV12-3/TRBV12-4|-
ASNQGTEAF
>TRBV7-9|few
ASSLVESSPLH
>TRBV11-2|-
ASSLGNRRGEQY
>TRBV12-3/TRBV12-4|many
ASSPQLAATDTQY
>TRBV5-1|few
ASSSLRGASYGYT
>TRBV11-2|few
ASSPRPGPGLKEF
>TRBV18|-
ASSPPTSGRREEQF
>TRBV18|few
ASSPVAAVTDTQY
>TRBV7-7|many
ASSPQRSRSTDTQY
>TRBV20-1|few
SANRYNEQF
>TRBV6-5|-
ASSYRRGPYNEQF
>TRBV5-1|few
ASSSQGGLTEAF
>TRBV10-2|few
ASSGGGTLAGEQF
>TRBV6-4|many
ASSDAGTTSEDPAADTQY
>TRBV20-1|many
SARSIGAGVTYNEQF
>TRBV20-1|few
STPRDGGFDGYT
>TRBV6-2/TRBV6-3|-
ASSRLIGELF
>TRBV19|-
ASSIRGSTDTQY
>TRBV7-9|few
ASSTKESYEQY
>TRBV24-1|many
ATSDYGSSYNEQF
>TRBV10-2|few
ASSEGREGPDTQF
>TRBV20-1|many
SATRGRDSTYNSPLH
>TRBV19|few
ASKIPDYGYT
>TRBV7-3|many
ASSLRAGQPQH
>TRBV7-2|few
ASSPTASPRKLF